These T cell receptor beta chains were read from a single sample in a study of T cell responses to AZD1222 COVID-19 vaccine. The method was immunoSEQ multiplex PCR; TCRdb's version includes in-frame clones alone and lacks a portion of them. Seen here are about 120,000 clones, 85% to 95% observed once, and the top ten hold 1.7%. Specimen: peripheral blood, collected on day 0 of AZD1222 vaccination. These receptor sequences come from an adult in good health. CDR3s leave out the opening cysteine and the closing phenylalanine or tryptophan.

V,J,CDR3
TRBV11-3,TRBJ1-2,ASSFYRRSIYGYT
TRBV7-8,TRBJ1-5,ASSTSFSGAQPQH
TRBV3-1/TRBV3-2,TRBJ2-5,ASSQGPRETQY
TRBV20-1,TRBJ1-3,SASRRGSGNTIY
TRBV9,TRBJ2-5,ASSVGNQETQY
TRBV27,TRBJ2-5,ASSFRAQETQY
TRBV6-5,TRBJ2-3,ASSLRFGGTDTQY
TRBV7-6,TRBJ2-3,ASSLFLAGGGTDTQY
TRBV7-6,TRBJ1-1,ASSRRQGARVDTEAF
TRBV4-2,TRBJ1-2,ASSQARGQTNYGYT
TRBV6-4,TRBJ2-1,ASSDLADSSYNEQF
TRBV4-2,TRBJ1-1,ASSQLGENTEAF
TRBV6-5,TRBJ2-1,ASGGGNEQF
TRBV6-6,TRBJ1-1,ASSWPGLNTEAF
TRBV3-1/TRBV3-2,TRBJ1-1,ASSLTGAQNTEAF
TRBV6-5,TRBJ1-3,ASSLAVGNTIY
TRBV9,TRBJ2-1,ASSVLTSGGAQF
TRBV18,TRBJ1-1,ASSPINTEAF
TRBV6-5,TRBJ2-7,ASSLWYEQY
TRBV6-4,TRBJ2-1,ASSDSAGSYNEQF
TRBV7-6,TRBJ1-1,ASSLAPGIEAF
TRBV4-1,TRBJ2-7,ASSQEMGGISYEQY
TRBV11-2,TRBJ2-4,ASSRQGYIQY
TRBV3-1/TRBV3-2,TRBJ2-5,ASSPGVAGSQETQY
TRBV4-1,TRBJ2-7,ASSQSGTVPYEQY
TRBV29-1,TRBJ2-2,SVGRQGAGELF